This T cell receptor beta chain was retrieved from a study of OX40 agonist ivuxolimab in advanced cancers. At the level of the study: Given to patients was ivuxolimab, an agonistic anti-OX40 (CD134) antibody. Patients were infused with ivuxolimab every 2 weeks at 0.01 to 10 mg/kg. Study-level points and caveats: CD8+ T cells (on average) carried more expanded clones than CD4+ T cells.

Some clones are missing from TCRdb's copy, which holds only in-frame ones; the method was immunoSEQ multiplex PCR. The repertoire has roughly 77,000 clones, roughly 90% of them found once; the top ten carry approximately 0.56%. A note on this clone: Its specificity is not known.

Cycle 7 day 1, cycle 4 day 1, and baseline were the timepoints at which blood was sampled. This clonotype originated in an adult with an advanced solid tumor such as melanoma, head and neck, liver or kidney cancer. Sequenced here: CD4+ or CD8+ T cells sorted from blood, sampled in a trial of the OX40 agonist ivuxolimab.

CDR3 nucleotide sequence: TGTGCCAGTTTTTTACGGGGGACTCTTTACTACGAGCAGTACTTC. Amino acids: CASFLRGTLYYEQYF. The rearrangement joins TRBV2 to TRBJ2-7; tentative D call: TRBD2 (6 bases). Trimming took off 9 bases at V and 3 bases at J, with 21 bases between the two ends. This CDR3 contains 15 residues. Germline V gives CDR1 SNHLY, CDR2 FYNNEI.